This record looks at one TCR beta chain sequence and its context. The entry originates in a study of shared clonotypes between healthy human individuals. Donors, without exception, were Caucasian adults residing in Nashville, Tennessee. V lost 5 bases and J 4 bases, leaving 21 bases between the germline ends. CDR1 is SGHRS and CDR2 is YFSETQ in the germline V gene. The CDR3 consists of 16 residues. This was a deep-level run. What was sequenced on ten immunoSEQ deep assay plates was unsorted PBMC DNA. Authors' methods: Filtering differed, since immunoSEQ gave only junction sequences and no quality scores. The table came from immunoSEQ multiplex PCR; TCRdb's copy has only in-frame clones and leaves some out. That table gives V, J and clone size, and the DNA gave D and trimming. This table holds about half a million clones, 75% to 80% found once.

The rearrangement uses TRBV5-1 and TRBJ1-2, with a possible D match to TRBD1 (6 bases). Sequencing used PBMCs. The clonotype originates from a woman in her thirties or forties in good health. Some clones in this sample may be carry-over from other donors' samples. The CDR3 sequence is CASREQGASLGYGYTF. The CDR3 DNA is TGCGCCAGCAGGGAACAGGGAGCTAGCTTGGGCTATGGCTACACCTTC. The full variable domain, rest sourced from reference TRBV5-1 and TRBJ1-2, is KAGVTQTPRYLIKTRGQQVTLSCSPISGHRSVSWYQQTPGQGLQFLFEYFSETQRNKGNFPGRFSGRQFSNSRSEMNVSTLELGDSALYLCASREQGASLGYGYTFGSGTRLTVV.